This TCR beta chain was sequenced for a study of lymphopenia after photon versus proton radiotherapy. Study-level findings and limits: Post-nadir TCR diversity decline inversely tracked overall survival among those who died. Relative stability marked proton patients; photon patients lost diversity and naive cells. Survival link was tested only in deceased patients; proton benefit remains a possibility. After the lymphocyte nadir, photon-treated repertoires showed oligoclonal expansion, especially of CD8+ Temra cells.

A note on this clone: The antigen remains undetermined.

V lost 0 bases to trimming and J lost 4 bases, with 3 bases between them. The V gene's germline CDR1 is SEHNR and CDR2 FQNEAQ (reference sequence). CDR3 length equals 12 residues. Only in-frame clones appear in the TCRdb table, and some are missing; sequencing was by immunoSEQ multiplex PCR. The data hold about 40,000 clones, with about 85% observed a single time. Sample: peripheral blood, taken from a patient treated with photon-based radiotherapy. The clonotype was recovered from a man in his forties or fifties with gastric cancer. The chain links TRBV7-9 to TRBJ1-1; D unresolved. The CDR3 DNA reads TGTGCCAGCAGCTTAGCGGTCACTGAAGCTTTCTTT. Its protein product is CASSLAVTEAFF.